The sequence of this T cell receptor beta chain was determined in a study of response to subunit inactivated influenza vaccine. Of note for this clonotype: Its target is not known.

One entry per CDR3 protein results from TCRdb running MiXCR on the RT-PCR reads. The sample shows 400,000 to 550,000 distinct CDR3 sequences, roughly 25% of them seen only once. Trimming pared 7 bases from V and 4 bases from J, leaving 14 bases between. The germline gives CDR1 SQVTM, CDR2 ANQGSEA. This CDR3 contains 12 residues. Study outcomes and limitations: A suggestion made by the authors is that each seasonal influenza vaccination recruits few new T cells.

The source is a middle-aged man who received an inactivated influenza vaccine. The V gene is TRBV29-1, the J gene TRBJ2-7; tentatively, D is TRBD1 or TRBD2 (5 bases each). Sequenced material: CD4+ T cells sorted from PBMCs, taken approximately 5 days after vaccination. CDR3 sequence: CSAGKGPYEQYF. The CDR3 nucleotides read TGCAGCGCGGGTAAGGGACCGTACGAGCAGTACTTC.